This TCR beta chain emerged from a study of human T cells and chemical hapten exposure. This CDR3 is 15 amino acids long. Trimming removed 5 bases at V and 5 bases at J, with 15 bases between. Germline-derived CDR1 and CDR2 are MNHEY and SMNVEV (reference sequence). Time point indicated: patch test 3, about 24 weeks after DPC sensitization. Treatment of the sample: therapeutic diphenylcyclopropenone sensitization with weekly scalp DPC. TCRdb itself ran the RACE reads through MiXCR, one entry per CDR3 protein. The table has about 190,000 distinct CDR3 sequences, approximately 26% seen once. In its sample, this clonotype was seen a few times.

This rearrangement joins TRBV27 to TRBJ2-2; D is undetermined. The receptor's source is a woman in her thirties or forties with alopecia areata. Some clones in this sample may be carry-over from other donors' samples. Material: whole blood, obtained in connection with sensitization to the hapten diphenylcyclopropenone (DPC). CDR3 DNA sequence: TGTGCCAGCAGTAATGACGGACCCAAGACCGGGGAGCTGTTTTTT. It codes for CASSNDGPKTGELFF.